These 14 T cell receptor beta chains share one sample of origin, sequenced in a study of shared clonotypes between healthy human individuals (dated by TCRdb to about 2020). For the CD8 naive samples, CD45RO-negative cells were positively selected for CCR7, yielding a CD45RA+CCR7+ population from which TemRA cells were excluded. Library method: the immunoSEQ multiplex PCR assay. Held by TCRdb, this immuneACCESS table contains in-frame sequences only and omits some clones. Under half of the omission traces to an unresolved V gene where checked; the cause of the rest is unknown. Counted in this sample were hundreds of thousands of clones; around 95% of them appeared once. The ten largest make up 0.095% to 0.14% of the sample. Sequencing input: naive CD8+ T cells sorted from blood. The sample's cell subset or site label, decoded: CD45RA+CCR7+. The receptors were gathered from a woman in her twenties or thirties in good health.

The chain links TRBV4-1 to TRBJ1-6; perhaps TRBD1 as D (6 bases). The CDR3 totals 19 residues. CDR1 MGHRA and CDR2 YSYEKL come from the germline V gene. V lost 2 bases to trimming and J lost 7 bases, with 24 bases between them. Here the CDR3 reads CASSQPLPLGQRDNSPLHF. CDR3 bases: TGCGCCAGCAGCCAACCTTTACCCCTTGGACAGCGAGACAATTCACCCCTCCACTTT.

The rearrangement links TRBV27 to TRBJ2-5; D unresolved. Trimming took 3 bases from V and 2 from J, leaving 13 bases between them. The germline V gene has CDR1 MNHEY and CDR2 SMNVEV (reference sequence). The CDR3 loop spans 15 amino acids. The CDR3: CASSFIGRPQETQYF. DNA for the CDR3: TGTGCCAGCAGTTTTATAGGGCGACCTCAAGAGACCCAGTACTTC.

The V gene is TRBV27, the J gene TRBJ2-1, with D unresolved. V was cut by 4 bases and J by 9 bases, with 13 bases left in between. The germline CDR1 and CDR2 sequences are MNHEY and SMNVEV (reference sequence). This CDR3 is 13 amino acids long. CDR3 loop: CASSSTSWGEQFF. The CDR3 nucleotides read TGTGCCAGCAGTTCCACCTCTTGGGGTGAGCAGTTCTTC.

The rearrangement uses TRBV7-6 and TRBJ2-7; TRBD2 aligns across 14 bases. This CDR3 has 17 residues. V dropped 5 bases and J dropped 6; count of bases not matched to a gene: 12. The germline gives CDR1 SGHVS, CDR2 FNYEAQ. CDR3 coding DNA: TGTGCCAGCAGCCCGGGGACTAGCGGGAGCCGATCGGGCGAGCAGTACTTC. It is translated as CASSPGTSGSRSGEQYF.

V is TRBV29-1 and J is TRBJ2-7; tentatively, D is TRBD1 (6 bases). The CDR3 is 13 amino acids. CDR1 SQVTM and CDR2 ANQGSEA come from the germline V gene. V lost 5 bases and J 0 bases, leaving 11 bases between the germline ends. CDR3 amino acids: CSVWDTDSYEQYF. CDR3 nucleotide sequence: TGCAGCGTTTGGGACACAGACTCCTACGAGCAGTACTTC.

This chain connects TRBV6-1 to TRBJ1-2; the D gene is possibly TRBD1 (5 bases). Trimming stripped 0 bases from V and 6 bases from J, with 26 bases between. CDR1 MNHNS and CDR2 SASEGT come from the germline V gene. This CDR3 contains 19 residues. The DNA of the CDR3 is TGTGCCAGCAGTGAAGCAAGCTTCAGGGAATCGAGCCATGGGGATGGCTACACCTTC. Residues: CASSEASFRESSHGDGYTF.

J is TRBJ2-3 and V is TRBV19, with 11 bases fitting TRBD1. CDR1 and CDR2 from the germline V gene are LNHDA and SQIVND (reference sequence). With 3 bases clipped from V and 5 bases from J, the junction kept 1 base outside the gene matches. The CDR3 is 14 amino acids. CDR3 DNA: TGTGCCAGTAGTATCGGGACAGGGGGAGATACGCAGTATTTT. Its protein is CASSIGTGGDTQYF.

The J gene is TRBJ2-4, the V gene TRBV27; TRBD1 matches 8 bases. CDR3 length: 14 amino acids. The germline V gene has CDR1 MNHEY and CDR2 SMNVEV (reference sequence). Trimming removed 5 bases from V and 6 bases from J; junction bases left unmatched: 6. For the CDR3, the DNA is TGTGCCAGCAGTAACGGACAGGGAGGAAACATTCAGTACTTC. It encodes CASSNGQGGNIQYF.

This clone appeared once. The chain uses TRBV6-6 and TRBJ2-2; D is perhaps TRBD2 (6 bases). The CDR3 length is 13 residues. Germline assignment: CDR1 MNHNY and CDR2 SVGAGI (reference sequence). V shed 6 bases and J shed 6 bases, with 11 bases lying between them. The CDR3 bases are TGTGCCAGCAGAGGAGGGGTACCCGGGGAGCTGTTTTTT. This encodes CASRGGVPGELFF.

This chain links TRBV27 with TRBJ2-1; D ambiguous. From germline, CDR1 is MNHEY and CDR2 SMNVEV (reference sequence). The CDR3 extends over 14 amino acids. The V end was cut by 3 bases, the J end by 2 bases, with 8 bases between. CDR3 region: CASSLSDPYNEQFF. The CDR3 DNA follows: TGTGCCAGCAGTTTGTCGGACCCCTACAATGAGCAGTTCTTC.

The chain has TRBV4-1 and TRBJ1-5, with D uncertain. Germline V gene lookup returns CDR1 MGHRA and CDR2 YSYEKL. The CDR3 covers 15 residues. Trimming removed 1 base at V and 0 bases at J, with 7 bases between. CDR3 sequence (DNA): TGCGCCAGCAGCCAAGGTGATTATAGCAATCAGCCCCAGCATTTT. Translating gives CASSQGDYSNQPQHF.

The chain recombines TRBV5-6 with TRBJ1-3; 11 positions agree with TRBD1. The CDR3 has 19 residues. Trimming took 4 bases from V and 1 from J; bases not matched to a gene: 13. CDR1 SGHDT and CDR2 YYEEEE come from the germline V gene. CDR3 in DNA: TGTGCCAGCAGCCTCAGGACTTGGACAGGGGGCAAGTCTGGAAACACCATATATTTT. This gives the protein CASSLRTWTGGKSGNTIYF.

The rearrangement joins TRBV27 to TRBJ1-1; TRBD1 matches at 9 bases. Trimming cost V 6 bases and J 0 bases; bases outside gene matches: 2. Germline CDR1 MNHEY, CDR2 SMNVEV (reference sequence). The CDR3 sequence is 14 residues long. CDR3 region: CASSTGGLNTEAFF. In DNA form, the CDR3 reads TGTGCCAGCAGCACAGGGGGCTTGAACACTGAAGCTTTCTTT.

The CDR3 reads CASSPPTGELFF. DNA for the CDR3: TGTGCCAGCAGCCCTCCAACCGGGGAGCTGTTTTTT. This sequence joins TRBV5-6 and TRBJ2-2; D gene unclear. Deletions cut 4 bases from V and 5 bases from J, with 6 bases between. The CDR3 spans 12 residues. Germline-derived CDR1 and CDR2 are SGHDT and YYEEEE.